This TCR beta chain comes out of a study of T-cell reconstitution after alpha-beta-depleted transplantation in children. Study observations and caveats: Counts and diversity of T cells one year after transplant came mostly from newly produced T cells.

Researchers prepared the TCRbeta library using unique molecular identifiers, the study reports. TCRdb re-derived calls from the PCR reads in MiXCR, one entry per CDR3 protein. In the table there are 40,000 to 55,000 distinct CDR3 sequences, around a tenth of which are singletons. With regard to this clonotype: Its antigen is unknown.

Germline values: CDR1 SQVTM, CDR2 ANQGSEA. The V end was cut by 4 bases, the J end by 11 bases, with 15 bases between. The CDR3 has 11 residues. This TCR came from a male patient aged 2-9 years who had a stem cell transplant for chronic granulomatous disease, so the T cells may come from the graft donor. The V gene is TRBV29-1, the J gene TRBJ2-7; D is possibly TRBD1 (6 bases). Sequencing was performed on PBMCs, mostly from graft donor cells, taken 60 days after TCRalphabeta/CD19-depleted stem cell transplant. The CDR3 here is CSVGWAGAEYF. The CDR3 DNA is TGCAGCGTTGGCTGGGCAGGGGCGGAGTACTTC.